Listed below are T cell receptor beta chains from one sample, sequenced in a study of control samples from healthy donors and cancer patients. Profiled with immunoSEQ multiplex PCR; TCRdb holds only in-frame clones, not every one. The sample lists roughly 180,000 clones; under 95% were seen once. The specimen was blood. The receptor set was obtained from a woman aged 18-35 years in good health. Both conserved end residues are trimmed from each CDR3. D genes are given only for firm matches.

cdr3_aa,j_call,v_call,d_call
ASSYQTSDEQF,TRBJ2-1,TRBV14,TRBD2
ASSYIYEQY,TRBJ2-7,TRBV6-5,.
ASSVSGGNEQF,TRBJ2-1,TRBV9,TRBD2
ASSPPGQTYEQY,TRBJ2-7,TRBV18,TRBD1
ASSLLAGDNSPLH,TRBJ1-6,TRBV28,.
ASSDNGPGAPGNTIY,TRBJ1-3,TRBV2,.
ATSSVRGRAQH,TRBJ1-5,TRBV12-3/TRBV12-4,.
ASSGAGGPSETQY,TRBJ2-5,TRBV5-4,TRBD2
ASSFPSAGGADTQY,TRBJ2-3,TRBV28,TRBD2
ASSYSGTGNTEAF,TRBJ1-1,TRBV6-5,TRBD1
ASSQDLSGLPKGEQF,TRBJ2-1,TRBV4-3,.
ASTSPGQAGF,TRBJ1-1,TRBV7-2,TRBD1
ASSLDGGFSTNEKLF,TRBJ1-4,TRBV11-3,.
ASSWTGVGYGYT,TRBJ1-2,TRBV5-1,TRBD1
ASSARTGVFGEQY,TRBJ2-7,TRBV9,TRBD1
ASSAHPTGTGFGQPQH,TRBJ1-5,TRBV27,TRBD1
ASSLLDRGSEKLF,TRBJ1-4,TRBV5-6,TRBD1
ATQFTIGQGTSNQPQH,TRBJ1-5,TRBV28,TRBD1
ASSQDSMTSGGLYQETQY,TRBJ2-5,TRBV3-1/TRBV3-2,TRBD2
ASSPSVATNEKLF,TRBJ1-4,TRBV18,.
ASSFLEGTNQPQH,TRBJ1-5,TRBV27,.
ASSEYGTGSGEQF,TRBJ2-1,TRBV5-1,TRBD1
SAGQAYYGYT,TRBJ1-2,TRBV29-1,.
SVEVGQGGVSYEQY,TRBJ2-7,TRBV29-1,TRBD1
ASSLQGLAGLNNEQF,TRBJ2-1,TRBV5-1,TRBD2
ATSRRQGMNTEAF,TRBJ1-1,TRBV15,TRBD1
ASSPGPERNQPQH,TRBJ1-5,TRBV18,.
SVEGRVGTEAF,TRBJ1-1,TRBV29-1,.
ASSFDRPMNTEAF,TRBJ1-1,TRBV5-1,.
ATSRGHYGYT,TRBJ1-2,TRBV24-1,.
ASSASGLANYNEQF,TRBJ2-1,TRBV9,TRBD2
ASSPRQGNYGYT,TRBJ1-2,TRBV6-6,TRBD1
SVGQPYNEQF,TRBJ2-1,TRBV29-1,.
ASSLGQGSNQPQH,TRBJ1-5,TRBV5-1,.
ASSYSVTGNTEAF,TRBJ1-1,TRBV6-5,.
ASSRLAGGYNEQF,TRBJ2-1,TRBV7-9,TRBD2
ASSGRGARYEQF,TRBJ2-1,TRBV9,.
ASSPGEGSYEQY,TRBJ2-7,TRBV18,.
ASSAGQGSTEAF,TRBJ1-1,TRBV6-5,TRBD1
ASSYQGSYEQY,TRBJ2-7,TRBV28,.